A selection of T cell receptor beta chains follows, all from one sample in a study of OX40 agonist ivuxolimab in advanced cancers. Here immunoSEQ multiplex PCR was the method, and the copy in TCRdb shows in-frame clones only, minus some. The table has tens of thousands of clones, nearly 85% seen once. This specimen consisted of CD4+ or CD8+ T cells sorted from blood, obtained in a trial of the OX40 agonist ivuxolimab. These TCRs come from an adult with an advanced solid tumor such as melanoma, head and neck, liver or kidney cancer. Each CDR3 is given with its conserved first and last residue. Each record gives: V gene, J gene, CDR3 protein.

V: TRBV7-3
J: TRBJ2-1
CDR3: CASSFLGLAGGEEQFF

V: TRBV7-9
J: TRBJ2-2
CDR3: CASRQGRTGELFF

V: TRBV7-9
J: TRBJ1-5
CDR3: CASSLDGGFLSNQPQHF

V: TRBV7-3
J: TRBJ2-2
CDR3: CASSLGTSGRRELFF

V: TRBV2
J: TRBJ1-5
CDR3: CASREDSLEGQPQHF

V: TRBV6-5
J: TRBJ1-2
CDR3: CASSSGGYYGYTF

V: TRBV5-1
J: TRBJ2-2
CDR3: CASSREGNTGELFF

V: TRBV27
J: TRBJ2-7
CDR3: CASSLSMGGGYEQYF

V: TRBV5-4
J: TRBJ1-6
CDR3: CASSPPSGGTYNSPLHF

V: TRBV7-8
J: TRBJ1-5
CDR3: CASSPGRRRGQPQHF

V: TRBV5-6
J: TRBJ2-2
CDR3: CASHVGHLRGTGELFF

V: TRBV5-1
J: TRBJ2-7
CDR3: CASSLGTSGFGEQYF

V: TRBV11-2
J: TRBJ2-5
CDR3: CASSLYETQYF

V: TRBV28
J: TRBJ2-7
CDR3: CASSLVSMEEQYF

V: TRBV28
J: TRBJ1-4
CDR3: CASRSGQNYEKLFF

V: TRBV2
J: TRBJ2-7
CDR3: CASSSYYEQYF

V: TRBV28
J: TRBJ1-1
CDR3: CASSFVKENTEAFF

V: TRBV10-2
J: TRBJ2-1
CDR3: CASSEPAGDNEQFF

V: TRBV7-9
J: TRBJ2-3
CDR3: CASSLGRDWQTDTQYF

V: TRBV7-8
J: TRBJ1-1
CDR3: CASSLTGGNTEAFF

V: TRBV11-2
J: TRBJ2-2
CDR3: CASSLGYSGELFF

V: TRBV5-4
J: TRBJ2-1
CDR3: CASSSQGGSDEQFF

V: TRBV30
J: TRBJ2-5
CDR3: CAWSVLGGQETQYF

V: TRBV9
J: TRBJ2-2
CDR3: CASSATTGELFF

V: TRBV29-1
J: TRBJ2-6
CDR3: CSVQGETGANVLTF

V: TRBV23-1
J: TRBJ1-2
CDR3: CASRQPNYGYTF

V: TRBV19
J: TRBJ1-5
CDR3: CASSSQENQPQHF

V: TRBV7-9
J: TRBJ2-3
CDR3: CASSLAVAGSTDTQYF

V: TRBV5-6
J: TRBJ1-2
CDR3: CASSEDRGNYGYTF

V: TRBV19
J: TRBJ2-3
CDR3: CASSISSITDTQYF

V: TRBV28
J: TRBJ1-1
CDR3: CASSTEPMNTEAFF

V: TRBV5-1
J: TRBJ2-3
CDR3: CATRTASTDTQYF

V: TRBV7-3
J: TRBJ2-3
CDR3: CASSLTGVTDTQYF

V: TRBV6-4
J: TRBJ2-7
CDR3: CASPRGGEYF

V: TRBV5-4
J: TRBJ2-7
CDR3: CASSGPGTSYEQYF

V: TRBV7-9
J: TRBJ2-3
CDR3: CASSRGLSTDTQYF

V: TRBV6-1
J: TRBJ1-3
CDR3: CASGQGNTIYF

V: TRBV6-6
J: TRBJ2-7
CDR3: CASSPYRGGGYEQYF

V: TRBV5-1
J: TRBJ2-7
CDR3: CASRQDIGSVGGSEQYF

V: TRBV6-5
J: TRBJ1-2
CDR3: CASSLIGQANYGYTF

V: TRBV19
J: TRBJ1-5
CDR3: CASRAGTRSNQPQHF

V: TRBV7-9
J: TRBJ1-6
CDR3: CAVQGSPLHF

V: TRBV30
J: TRBJ2-6
CDR3: CAWIRGSGANVLTF

V: TRBV18
J: TRBJ1-3
CDR3: CASSPRTGPSWGNTIYF

V: TRBV29-1
J: TRBJ2-5
CDR3: CSVAQGSGQETQYF

V: TRBV6-5
J: TRBJ2-7
CDR3: CASSKRQGSEQYF

V: TRBV19
J: TRBJ1-2
CDR3: CASSLETVNYGYTF

V: TRBV6-5
J: TRBJ2-2
CDR3: CASSWARSGELFF

V: TRBV7-6
J: -
CDR3: CASSSETGSSYEQYF

V: TRBV7-2
J: TRBJ2-7
CDR3: CASSWDSASYEQYF

V: TRBV28
J: TRBJ1-1
CDR3: CASILGDRVFSNTEAFF

V: TRBV5-1
J: TRBJ1-1
CDR3: CASSSQGIEAFF